The rows below give T cell receptor beta chains drawn from one sample of a study of CD8+ T cells in alopecia areata. TCRdb's table, derived via immunoSEQ multiplex PCR, lists solely in-frame clones and lacks some. The table records fewer than 200,000 clones, approximately 59% of them present only once. This specimen consisted of CD4+ T cells sorted from blood, obtained at week 0. The receptor source for this set is a human donor with alopecia areata. Both conserved end residues are part of each CDR3. A D gene is named only where the DNA matches it firmly. Size values are once, few and many counts, or a class for expanded clones, and some rows have none.

V gene	clone size	D gene	J gene	CDR3 protein	CDR3 DNA
TRBV7-2	few	NA	TRBJ2-4	CASSLALGRAILAKNIQYF	TGTGCCAGCAGCTTAGCTCTTGGCCGAGCAATTCTAGCCAAAAACATTCAGTACTTC
TRBV29-1	NA	NA	TRBJ2-3	CSARGANTQYF	TGCAGCGCCAGGGGGGCGAATACGCAGTATTTT
TRBV9	NA	NA	TRBJ2-1	CASSAQVSSYNEQFF	TGTGCCAGCAGCGCGCAGGTTAGCTCCTACAATGAGCAGTTCTTC
TRBV11-2	few	TRBD1	TRBJ2-5	CASSLVGQTRETQYF	TGTGCCAGCAGCTTAGTGGGACAGACAAGGGAGACCCAGTACTTC
TRBV30	NA	NA	TRBJ1-5	CAWGFRSAQPQHF	TGTGCCTGGGGGTTTCGGAGCGCCCAGCCCCAGCATTTT
TRBV30	NA	TRBD1	TRBJ1-3	CAWQTGTGNTIYF	TGTGCCTGGCAGACAGGGACTGGAAACACCATATATTTT
TRBV5-1	NA	NA	TRBJ1-5	CASSLGDRNQPQHF	TGCGCCAGCAGCTTGGGAGACCGAAATCAGCCCCAGCATTTT
TRBV7-3	NA	TRBD2	TRBJ2-5	CASSLTGLAGGQETQYF	TGTGCCAGCAGCTTAACCGGACTAGCGGGGGGACAAGAGACCCAGTACTTC
TRBV6-6	NA	NA	TRBJ2-2	CASRRKREAGELFF	TGTGCCAGCAGGCGAAAGAGGGAAGCCGGGGAGCTGTTTTTT
TRBV6-6	many	TRBD2	TRBJ2-3	CASTSGGAGMIDTQYF	TGTGCCAGCACCAGCGGGGGGGCCGGGATGATAGATACGCAGTATTTT
TRBV4-2	NA	NA	TRBJ2-2	CASSQDFTGNTGELFF	TGTGCCAGCAGCCAAGATTTTACGGGGAACACCGGGGAGCTGTTTTTT
TRBV10-3	few	TRBD2	TRBJ2-1	CAIAARTSGGVREQFF	TGTGCCATCGCCGCCCGCACTAGCGGGGGGGTCCGGGAGCAGTTCTTC
TRBV5-1	NA	TRBD1	TRBJ1-1	CASSGTGFTEAFF	TGCGCCAGCAGTGGGACAGGGTTCACTGAAGCTTTCTTT
TRBV7-9	few	NA	TRBJ1-2	CASSLLQNYGYTF	TGTGCCAGCAGCTTATTACAGAACTATGGCTACACCTTC
TRBV2	NA	TRBD2	TRBJ2-2	CASRPGLAGSGELFF	TGTGCCAGCAGGCCCGGACTAGCGGGGTCCGGGGAGCTGTTTTTT
TRBV6-5	NA	NA	TRBJ1-1	CASSYSGHPNTEAFF	TGTGCCAGCAGTTACTCCGGACACCCGAACACTGAAGCTTTCTTT